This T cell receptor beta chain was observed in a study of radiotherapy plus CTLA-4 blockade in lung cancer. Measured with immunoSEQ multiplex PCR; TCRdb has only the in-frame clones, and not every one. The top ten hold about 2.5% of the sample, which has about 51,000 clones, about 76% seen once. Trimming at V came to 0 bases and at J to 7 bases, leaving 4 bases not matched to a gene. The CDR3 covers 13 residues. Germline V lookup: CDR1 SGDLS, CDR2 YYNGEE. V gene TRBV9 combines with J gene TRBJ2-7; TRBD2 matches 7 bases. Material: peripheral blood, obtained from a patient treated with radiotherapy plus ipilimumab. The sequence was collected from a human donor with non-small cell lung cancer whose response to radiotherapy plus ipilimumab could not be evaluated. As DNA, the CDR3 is TGTGCCAGCAGCGTAGGATACGGGGGGGAGCAGTACTTC. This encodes CASSVGYGGEQYF.